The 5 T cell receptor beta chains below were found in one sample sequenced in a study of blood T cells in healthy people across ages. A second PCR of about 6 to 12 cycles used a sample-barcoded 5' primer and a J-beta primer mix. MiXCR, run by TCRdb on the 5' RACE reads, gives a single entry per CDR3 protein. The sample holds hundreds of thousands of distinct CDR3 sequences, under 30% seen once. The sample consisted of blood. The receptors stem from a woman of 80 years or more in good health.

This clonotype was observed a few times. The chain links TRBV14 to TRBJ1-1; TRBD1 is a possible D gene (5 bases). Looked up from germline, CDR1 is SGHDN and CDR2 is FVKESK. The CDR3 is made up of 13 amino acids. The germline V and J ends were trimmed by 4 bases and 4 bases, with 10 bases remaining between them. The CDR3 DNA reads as TGTGCCAGCAGCCCCCGCGGGGCCACTGAAGCTTTCTTT. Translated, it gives CASSPRGATEAFF.

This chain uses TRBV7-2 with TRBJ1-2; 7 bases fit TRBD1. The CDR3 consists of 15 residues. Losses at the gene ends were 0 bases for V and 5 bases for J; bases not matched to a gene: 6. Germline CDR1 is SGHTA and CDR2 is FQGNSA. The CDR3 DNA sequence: TGTGCCAGCAGCTTAGCGCTTGGGACAGAGTATGGCTACACCTTC. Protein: CASSLALGTEYGYTF.

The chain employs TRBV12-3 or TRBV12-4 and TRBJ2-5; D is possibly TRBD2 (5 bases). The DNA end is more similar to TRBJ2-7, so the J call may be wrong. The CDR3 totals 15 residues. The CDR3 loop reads CASSFMAGSAYEQYF. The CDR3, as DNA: TGTGCCAGCAGTTTTATGGCAGGTAGCGCCTACGAGCAGTACTTC.

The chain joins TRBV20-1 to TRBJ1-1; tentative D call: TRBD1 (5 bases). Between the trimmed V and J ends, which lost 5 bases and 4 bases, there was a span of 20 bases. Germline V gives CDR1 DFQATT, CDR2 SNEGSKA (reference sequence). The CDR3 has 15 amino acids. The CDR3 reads CSALAGPFGGTEAFF. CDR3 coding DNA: TGCAGTGCTTTGGCTGGACCTTTCGGGGGCACTGAAGCTTTCTTT.

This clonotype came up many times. Here the CDR3 DNA reads TGTGCCACCAGCCCTATTCCCTCTGGGGCCAACGTCCTGACTTTC. This encodes CATSPIPSGANVLTF. The chain recombines TRBV15 with TRBJ2-6; D unclear. V was clipped by 5 bases and J by 0 bases, with 8 bases between them. Germline V gene data show CDR1 as LNHNV and CDR2 as YYDKDF (reference sequence). The CDR3 is 15 residues long. Using reference TRBV15 and TRBJ2-6 for the parts outside the CDR3, the full variable domain is DAMVIQNPRYQVTQFGKPVTLSCSQTLNHNVMYWYQQKSSQAPKLLFHYYDKDFNNEADTPDNFQSRRPNTSFCFLDIRSPGLGDTAMYLCATSPIPSGANVLTFGAGSRLTVL.